A selection of T cell receptor beta chains follows, all from one sample in a study of blood T cells in healthy people across ages. TCRdb processed the 5' RACE reads anew with MiXCR; each CDR3 protein has one entry. This table has around 1.1 million distinct CDR3 sequences, roughly two fifths appearing once. Specimen: blood. These TCRs come from a man in his late teens or twenties in good health. Each CDR3 is given with its conserved first and last residue. D genes are given only for firm matches. Size is stated for part of the rows, as once, few or many counts, or as a class when the clone is expanded.

>TRBJ1-1|TRBV27|NA|few
TGTGCCAGCAGTTTAATCGGCGCCCCTGAAGCTTTCTTT
CASSLIGAPEAFF
>TRBJ2-3|TRBV20-1|NA|NA
TGCAGTGCTATCATAGGGACCGGACCAGATACGCAGTATTTT
CSAIIGTGPDTQYF
>TRBJ1-4|TRBV5-1|NA|NA
TGCGCCAGCAGCCGGTTGGAGGAAGGTCATGAAAAACTGTTTTTT
CASSRLEEGHEKLFF
>TRBJ2-7|TRBV20-1|NA|NA
TGCAGTGCTAGAGATCACAGCGAACGGTACTACGAGCAGTACTTC
CSARDHSERYYEQYF
>TRBJ1-4|TRBV12-3/TRBV12-4|TRBD1|NA
TGTGCCAGCAGTTTAGGGGGACAGGGGTATGAAAAACTGTTTTTT
CASSLGGQGYEKLFF
>TRBJ1-2|TRBV28|TRBD1|NA
TGTGCCAGCAGTTTATCCGGCGCAGGACAGGGGGCATTGGGCTACACCTTC
CASSLSGAGQGALGYTF
>TRBJ2-1|TRBV4-1|NA|NA
TGCGCCAGCAGCATACGGGACTTAGGGGGCAATGAGCAGTTCTTC
CASSIRDLGGNEQFF
>TRBJ2-1|TRBV29-1|NA|NA
TGCAGCGCTCCGACAGCTAACAATGAGCAGTTCTTC
CSAPTANNEQFF
>TRBJ2-7|TRBV5-1|TRBD1|NA
TGCGCCAGCAGCCGGGACAGGCGCCACGAGCAGTACTTC
CASSRDRRHEQYF
>TRBJ1-2|TRBV7-2|TRBD1|NA
TGTGCCAGCAAAGGACAGGGGGAGGGTGGCTACACCTTC
CASKGQGEGGYTF
>TRBJ2-3|TRBV4-3|NA|few
TGCGCCAGCAGCCAAGATAATCCCGCAGATACGCAGTATTTT
CASSQDNPADTQYF
>TRBJ2-3|TRBV20-1|NA|NA
TGCAGTGCTACCAGACTTGCGTCTGACACAGATACGCAGTATTTT
CSATRLASDTDTQYF
>TRBJ2-3|TRBV4-3|NA|NA
TGCGCCAGCAGCCAAGATTTGCCGGACGGAGACCGTCCTGATACGCAGTATTTT
CASSQDLPDGDRPDTQYF
>TRBJ1-2|TRBV4-3|NA|few
TGCGCCAGCAGCCAACGGCAGGGGAGGGACTATGGCTACACCTTC
CASSQRQGRDYGYTF
>TRBJ1-2|TRBV4-2|NA|few
TGTGCCAGCAGCCAAGATATTGGCTACACCTTC
CASSQDIGYTF
>TRBJ2-3|TRBV28|TRBD1|few
TGTGTCTCCCCCCCCGGACAGGGTGTTACAGATACGCAGTATTTT
CVSPPGQGVTDTQYF
>TRBJ1-2|TRBV7-8|NA|NA
TGTGCCAGCAGTAGACTGGCCTCCTTGGCGGACTATGGCTACACCTTC
CASSRLASLADYGYTF
>TRBJ1-4|TRBV3-1|NA|NA
TGTGCCAGCAGCCATTCGGCAAACAGGGCAACTAATGAAAAACTGTTTTTT
CASSHSANRATNEKLFF
>TRBJ1-1|TRBV4-3|NA|NA
TGCGCCAGCAGCCAAGAGGTATCGGGGGAGGACACTGAAGCTTTCTTT
CASSQEVSGEDTEAFF
>TRBJ2-7|TRBV30|NA|NA
TGTGCCTGGAGTCCTGACAGGTCTCCCTACGAGCAGTACTTC
CAWSPDRSPYEQYF
>TRBJ2-7|TRBV4-3|NA|NA
TGCGCCAGCAGCCAAGACTCTGGCACCAATGAGCAGTACTTC
CASSQDSGTNEQYF
>TRBJ1-5|TRBV10-3|NA|once
TGTGCCATCAGTGATGCCGAGGGAAATCAGCTCCAGCATTTT
CAISDAEGNQLQHF
>TRBJ1-2|TRBV12-3/TRBV12-4|NA|once
TGTGCCTGCAAAGTAAATTCCGGCAGGGTGAACACCTTC
CACKVNSGRVNTF
>TRBJ1-1|TRBV20-1|NA|few
TGCAGTGCCCAACAGCGTGAAGCTTTCTTT
CSAQQREAFF
>TRBJ2-2|TRBV4-3|NA|NA
TGCGCCAGCAGCCAAGATCTGAGTGGTCGGTTGGGCGGGGAGCTGTTTTTT
CASSQDLSGRLGGELFF
>TRBJ1-2|TRBV9|TRBD1|NA
TGTGCCAGCAGCCTACCAGGGGGGGGACGTTCAGGCTACACCTTC
CASSLPGGGRSGYTF
>TRBJ1-4|TRBV2|NA|few
TGTGCCAGCAGTGGGCAGGGGAGTGAAAAACTGTTTTTT
CASSGQGSEKLFF
>TRBJ2-1|TRBV2|NA|once
TGTGCCACCGACAAGAGCTCCTACAATGAGCAGTTCTTC
CATDKSSYNEQFF
>TRBJ2-1|TRBV12-3/TRBV12-4|TRBD2|NA
TGTGCCAGCAGTACTAGCGGGGGCCACCCCTACAATGAGCAGTTCTTC
CASSTSGGHPYNEQFF
>TRBJ1-1|TRBV7-9|NA|NA
TGTGCCAGCAGCCCCGAGGACAGACCTCCGACTGCTTTCTTT
CASSPEDRPPTAFF
>TRBJ2-7|TRBV27|NA|NA
TGTGCCAGCAGCGATGGACGGAACTACGAGCAGTACTTC
CASSDGRNYEQYF
>TRBJ1-5|TRBV19|NA|few
TGTGCCGCCGGTTGGGGAGCAGAGCCCCAGCATTTT
CAAGWGAEPQHF
>TRBJ1-1|TRBV20-1|TRBD1|few
TGCAGTGCTAGAACCGGGACAGGGGGAAAGGGGACTGAAGCTTTCTTT
CSARTGTGGKGTEAFF
>TRBJ2-5|TRBV20-1|TRBD2|NA
TGCAGTGCTAGAGACGAAGGAGCGGGGGTAGGGAATAAGCGGTACTTC
CSARDEGAGVGNKRYF
>TRBJ1-2|TRBV27|TRBD1|few
TGTGCCAGCACCGACAGGGTTCGTGGCTACACCTTC
CASTDRVRGYTF
>TRBJ1-2|TRBV28|NA|NA
TGTGCCAGCGGGAACAGGACTCCCATTAACTATGGCTACACCTTC
CASGNRTPINYGYTF
>TRBJ2-7|TRBV6-2/TRBV6-3|TRBD1|NA
TGTGCCAGCAGTATATCAAGACAGGGACGAACCTACGAGCAGTACTTC
CASSISRQGRTYEQYF
>TRBJ2-3|TRBV4-3|TRBD2|NA
TGCGCCAGCAGCCAAGATAGTCAATCAGCGGGGCCTACAGATACGCAGTATTTT
CASSQDSQSAGPTDTQYF
>TRBJ1-5|TRBV6-2/TRBV6-3|NA|few
TGTGCCAGCAGTTACTCGCGTTTAGGGGGTCAGCCCCAGCATTTT
CASSYSRLGGQPQHF